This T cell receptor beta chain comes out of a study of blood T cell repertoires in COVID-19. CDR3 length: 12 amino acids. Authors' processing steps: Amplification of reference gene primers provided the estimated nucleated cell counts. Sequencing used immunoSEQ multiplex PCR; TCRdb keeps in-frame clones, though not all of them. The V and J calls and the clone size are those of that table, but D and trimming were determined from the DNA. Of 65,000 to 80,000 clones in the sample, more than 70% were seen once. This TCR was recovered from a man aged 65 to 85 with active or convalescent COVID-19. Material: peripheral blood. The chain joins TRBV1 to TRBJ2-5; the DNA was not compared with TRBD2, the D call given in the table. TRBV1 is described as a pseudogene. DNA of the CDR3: TGCACCACCCGAAGCGGGGGGGAGACCCAGTACTTC. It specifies CTTRSGGETQYF.